This TCR beta chain derives from a study of blood T cell repertoires in COVID-19. Turning to the study itself: Acute and convalescent COVID-19 samples came from the United States, Italy and Spain. Sample material is recorded as cDNA or gDNA derived from T cells, B-cell-depleted T cells, or PBMCs.

Trimming removed 5 bases from V and 9 bases from J; junction bases left unmatched: 5. The CDR3 loop spans 15 amino acids. Germline lookup yields CDR1 MDHEN and CDR2 SYDVKM. Under the authors' procedure: Reference gene primer amplification gave nucleated cell count estimates. The protocol was immunoSEQ multiplex PCR, while the TCRdb copy is restricted to in-frame clones and leaves out a portion. V and J calls and clone size are as listed in that table; D and trimming were resolved from the DNA. Here the sample spans about 180,000 clones, around four fifths being singletons. Sequenced input: peripheral blood. This chain connects TRBV28 to TRBJ2-1; 15 bases line up with TRBD2. The clonotype originates from a woman aged 70 to 79 with COVID-19, enrolled during active disease. As DNA, the CDR3 is TGTGCCAGCAGTCGGACTAGCGGGAGGGGCACTGAGCAGTTCTTC. It yields the protein CASSRTSGRGTEQFF. Filled out from reference TRBV28 and TRBJ2-1, the complete variable domain reads DVKVTQSSRYLVKRTGEKVFLECVQDMDHENMFWYRQDPGLGLRLIYFSYDVKMKEKGDIPEGYSVSREKKERFSLILESASTNQTSMYLCASSRTSGRGTEQFFGPGTRLTVL.